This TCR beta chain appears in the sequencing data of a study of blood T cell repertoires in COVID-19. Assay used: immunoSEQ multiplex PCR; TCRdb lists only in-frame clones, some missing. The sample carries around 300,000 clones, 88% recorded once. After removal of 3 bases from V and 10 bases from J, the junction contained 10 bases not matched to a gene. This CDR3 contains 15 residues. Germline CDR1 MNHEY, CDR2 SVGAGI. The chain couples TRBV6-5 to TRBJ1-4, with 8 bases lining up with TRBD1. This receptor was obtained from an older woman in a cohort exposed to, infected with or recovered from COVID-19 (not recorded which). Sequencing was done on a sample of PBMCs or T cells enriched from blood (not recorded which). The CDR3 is CASSYDWTGSAKLFF. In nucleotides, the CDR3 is TGTGCCAGCAGTTATGACTGGACAGGGTCGGCAAAACTGTTTTTT.